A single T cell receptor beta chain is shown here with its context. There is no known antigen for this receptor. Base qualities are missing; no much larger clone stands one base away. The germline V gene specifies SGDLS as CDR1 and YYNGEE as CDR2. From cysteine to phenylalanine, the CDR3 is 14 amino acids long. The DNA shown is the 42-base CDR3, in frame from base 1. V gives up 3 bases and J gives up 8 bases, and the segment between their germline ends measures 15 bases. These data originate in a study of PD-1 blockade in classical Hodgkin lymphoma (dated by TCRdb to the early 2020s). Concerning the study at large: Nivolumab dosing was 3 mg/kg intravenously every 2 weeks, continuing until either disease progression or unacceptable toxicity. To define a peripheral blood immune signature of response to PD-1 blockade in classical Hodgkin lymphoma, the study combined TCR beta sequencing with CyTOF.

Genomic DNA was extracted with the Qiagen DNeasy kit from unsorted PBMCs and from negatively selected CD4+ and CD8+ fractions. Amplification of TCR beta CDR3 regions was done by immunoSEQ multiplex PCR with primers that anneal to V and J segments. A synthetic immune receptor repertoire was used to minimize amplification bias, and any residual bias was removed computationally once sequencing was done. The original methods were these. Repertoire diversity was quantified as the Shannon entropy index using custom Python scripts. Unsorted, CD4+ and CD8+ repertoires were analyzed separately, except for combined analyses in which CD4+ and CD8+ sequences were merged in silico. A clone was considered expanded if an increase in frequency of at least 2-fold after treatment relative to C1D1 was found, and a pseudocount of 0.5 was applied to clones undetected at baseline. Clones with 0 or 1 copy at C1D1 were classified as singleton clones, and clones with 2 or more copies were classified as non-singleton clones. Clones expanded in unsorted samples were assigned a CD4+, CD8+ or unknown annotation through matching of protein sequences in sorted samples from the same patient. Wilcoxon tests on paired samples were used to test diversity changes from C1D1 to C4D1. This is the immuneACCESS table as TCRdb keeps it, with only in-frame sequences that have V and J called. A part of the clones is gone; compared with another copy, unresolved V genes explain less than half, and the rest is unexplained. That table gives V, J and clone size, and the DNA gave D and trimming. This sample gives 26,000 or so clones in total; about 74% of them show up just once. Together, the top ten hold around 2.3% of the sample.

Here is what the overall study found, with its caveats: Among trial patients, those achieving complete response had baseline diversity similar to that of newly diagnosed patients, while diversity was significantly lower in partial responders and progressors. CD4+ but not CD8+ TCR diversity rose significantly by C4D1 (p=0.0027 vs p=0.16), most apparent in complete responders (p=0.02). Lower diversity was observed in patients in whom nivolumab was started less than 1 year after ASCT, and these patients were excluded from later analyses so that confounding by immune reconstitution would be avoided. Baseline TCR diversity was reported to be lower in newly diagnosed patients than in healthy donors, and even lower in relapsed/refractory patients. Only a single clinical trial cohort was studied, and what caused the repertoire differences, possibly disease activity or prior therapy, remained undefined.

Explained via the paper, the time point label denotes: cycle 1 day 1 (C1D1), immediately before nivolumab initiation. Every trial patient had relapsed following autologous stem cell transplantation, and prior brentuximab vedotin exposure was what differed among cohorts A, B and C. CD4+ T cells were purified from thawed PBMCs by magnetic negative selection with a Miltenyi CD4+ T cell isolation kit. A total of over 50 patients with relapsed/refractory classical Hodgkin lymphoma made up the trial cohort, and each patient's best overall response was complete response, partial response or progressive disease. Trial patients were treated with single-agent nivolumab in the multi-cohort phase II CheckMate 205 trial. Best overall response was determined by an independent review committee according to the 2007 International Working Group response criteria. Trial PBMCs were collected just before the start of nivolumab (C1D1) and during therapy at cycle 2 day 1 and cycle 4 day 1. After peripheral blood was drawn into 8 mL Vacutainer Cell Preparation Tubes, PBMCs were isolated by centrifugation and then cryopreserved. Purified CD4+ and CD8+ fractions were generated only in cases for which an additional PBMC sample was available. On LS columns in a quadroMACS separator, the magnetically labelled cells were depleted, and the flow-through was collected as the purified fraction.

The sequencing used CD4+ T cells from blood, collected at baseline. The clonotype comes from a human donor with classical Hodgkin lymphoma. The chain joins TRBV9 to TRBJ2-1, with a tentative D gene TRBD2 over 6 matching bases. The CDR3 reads CASSAGTSLYEQFF. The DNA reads TGTGCCAGCAGCGCCGGGACTTCCCTCTATGAGCAGTTCTTC.